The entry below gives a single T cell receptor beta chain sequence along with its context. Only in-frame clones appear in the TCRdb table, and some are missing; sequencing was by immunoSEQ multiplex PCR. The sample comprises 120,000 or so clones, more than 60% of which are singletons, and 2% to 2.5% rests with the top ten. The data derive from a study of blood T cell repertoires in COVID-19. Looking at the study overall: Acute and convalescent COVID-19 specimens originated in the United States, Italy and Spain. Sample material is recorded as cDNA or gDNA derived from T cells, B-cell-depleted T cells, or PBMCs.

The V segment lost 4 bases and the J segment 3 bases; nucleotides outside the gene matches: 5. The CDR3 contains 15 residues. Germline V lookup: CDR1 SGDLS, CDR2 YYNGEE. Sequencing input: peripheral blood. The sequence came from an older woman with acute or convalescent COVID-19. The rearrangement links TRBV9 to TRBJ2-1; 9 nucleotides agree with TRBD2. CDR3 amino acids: CASSSRLADYNEQFF. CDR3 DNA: TGTGCCAGCAGCTCCAGACTAGCGGACTACAATGAGCAGTTCTTC.